The T cell receptor (beta chain) under discussion was sequenced for a study of OX40 agonist ivuxolimab in advanced cancers. About the research overall: Patients treated during dose escalation were battling hepatocellular carcinoma, melanoma, renal cell or head and neck cancer. The study reported partial responses in three patients: one hepatocellular carcinoma, two cutaneous melanoma.

Germline V lookup: CDR1 MNHEY, CDR2 SMNVEV (reference sequence). Trimming stripped 4 bases from V and 5 bases from J, with 17 bases between. The CDR3 contains 15 residues. The sampling schedule covered blood at baseline, cycle 4 day 1, and cycle 7 day 1. Study observations and caveats: Clones of CD4+ and CD8+ blood T cells grew by week 6 at doses of 0.1 to 3.0 mg/kg.

Concerning this clone itself: What it binds is not known.

Libraries were prepared by immunoSEQ multiplex PCR; TCRdb keeps only in-frame clonotypes and omits some of them. The sample lists 65,000 to 80,000 clones; around 90% were seen once. The sequence derives from an adult with an advanced solid tumor such as melanoma, head and neck, liver or kidney cancer. Material: CD4+ or CD8+ T cells sorted from blood, obtained in a trial of the OX40 agonist ivuxolimab. J is TRBJ2-5 and V is TRBV27; TRBD2 might be the D (5 bases). The CDR3 protein is CASSSGKLVSETQYF. The CDR3 nucleotides read TGTGCCAGCAGTTCGGGAAAACTTGTGTCGGAGACCCAGTACTTC.